The entry that follows covers one T cell receptor beta chain sequence. Its binding antigen is unknown. One base away there is no much larger clone; base qualities are not given. The TCR beta CDR3 regions were amplified from the RNA transcripts. For the first round of RT-PCR on the TCR CDR3, the HTBI primer set was used together with the Qiagen OneStep RT-PCR kit. A second multiplex PCR round built the libraries, followed by size selection and purification. Libraries were sequenced paired-end with 100 bp reads on an Illumina HiSeq2000. The study's processing was this. SOAPnuke was used to process the raw data, throwing out any read that contained adapters or uncalled bases, had a mean Phred below 15, or lacked an exact constant-primer or identifier match. COPE v1.2.5 was used to merge high-quality paired reads, and clonotypes were defined as unique nucleotide sequences. Clonotypes were aligned to IMGT TRBV, TRBD and TRBJ reference segments using MiTCR v1.1. The analysis included only V-J combinations with a frequency above 0.0001, which together covered more than 98% of the repertoires. The TCS score was defined as F50 (clonal expansion) divided by E x V (chaos), with BLOSUM62-based TCRdist calculated between CDR3 peptides within each V-J. Welch's t-statistics and random forest reduced roughly 540 V-J features to about 13, which were used in a naive Bayes classifier (R e1071). TCRdb reanalyzed the raw reads on its own, using fastp at Q25 for trimming and MiXCR for clone calling, and kept in-frame beta chains. Rows with one shared CDR3 protein collapse into an entry with the most common genes and DNA. The authors' filters were not applied to this entry. The sample table contains around 540,000 distinct CDR3 sequences; only one count was recorded for around 42% of them. Roughly 8.2% of the sample is held by the ten biggest clonotypes.

CDR1 and CDR2 are drawn from the germline V gene: SNHLY, FYNNEI. V and J are truncated by 1 base and 5 bases respectively, leaving an intervening sequence of 8 bases. The cysteine opens and the phenylalanine closes a CDR3 of 13 amino acids. The DNA shown is the 39-base CDR3, in frame from base 1. This record comes from a study of T cells in Graves' hyperthyroidism and ophthalmopathy (dated by TCRdb to between 2018 and 2021). About the study as a whole: To identify distinguishing TCR V-J signatures, a discovery cohort of about a hundred patients was used, comprising 43 with Graves' ophthalmopathy and some 60 with stable Graves' hyperthyroidism. Prospective prediction of ophthalmopathy was tested in an independent validation cohort consisting of some 19 hyperthyroidism patients and 15 or so patients who later progressed to ophthalmopathy. The approximately 98 discovery patients were randomly divided into training and test sets at a 7:3 ratio. The study also compared thyroid tissue and blood T-cell repertoires from more than 5 Graves' hyperthyroidism patients. After sampling, hyperthyroidism patients received methimazole starting at 30 mg daily, and ophthalmopathy patients received high-dose intravenous methylprednisolone. According to the paper, TCR Vbeta CDR3 sequencing was carried out on some 140 peripheral blood samples, which came from 40 to 45 ophthalmopathy, some 73 hyperthyroidism and approximately 17 progressor patients. Study-wide findings and limitations: A model built on a 13 V-J signature distinguished ophthalmopathy from stable hyperthyroidism, reaching about 88% sensitivity and 81.08% specificity in cross-validation and 80%/75% in testing. Sample size was not statistically predetermined, and blinding of investigators to group allocation was not performed. During validation, the model predicted progression to ophthalmopathy a median of approximately 6 months ahead of onset, with 60% to 71% sensitivity and roughly 75% specificity. Most expanded thyroid clonotypes (frequency above 0.001) were also detected in blood, suggesting blood repertoires may reflect thyroid immune responses.

Graves' hyperthyroidism was defined as stable when no progression to ophthalmopathy occurred over 18 months of follow-up. Hyperthyroidism patients were newly diagnosed, had a disease duration of under 2 months, and were aged 18 to 65 years. Any patient with an uncontrolled infection, another autoimmune disease, pregnancy or lactation was excluded. Diagnoses were based on clinical symptoms, serum thyroxine and TRAb, thyroid ultrasound and orbital computed tomography. Total RNA was extracted using Trizol reagent, and RNA quality was assessed on an Agilent 2100 Bioanalyzer. The clonotype comes from a woman under 30 with Graves' hyperthyroidism. Donor details come from another sample of the same person, matched by shared clones. The receptor chain draws on TRBV2 and TRBJ2-5, with no reliable assignment of the D segment. Sequencing input: peripheral blood or thyroid tissue (not recorded which). The sequence in DNA is TGTGCCAGCAGTGAAGGGGTTGACGAGACCCAGTACTTC. The resulting protein is CASSEGVDETQYF.